The 20 T cell receptor beta chains listed next were all sequenced from one sample in a study of identical twins. TCRdb used MiXCR to reprocess the 5' RACE reads, holding one entry per CDR3 protein. Of hundreds of thousands of distinct CDR3 sequences in the sample, around 12% were seen once. The same data also went into a second study, on yellow fever vaccine responses in identical twins.

Sample: PBMCs. The receptors stem from a woman aged 18-30 years in good health.

This clonotype came up a few times. J is TRBJ2-7 and V is TRBV12-3 or TRBV12-4, with D possibly matching TRBD1 (5 bases). With 1 base removed from V and 6 bases from J, the gap between germline ends came to 10 bases. CDR3 size: 13 residues. The CDR3 protein is CASSLVGVGEQYV. The CDR3, as DNA: TGTGCCAGCAGTTTAGTAGGGGTTGGCGAGCAGTACGTC.

This rearrangement joins TRBV5-1 to TRBJ2-2, with no clear D. The CDR3 is made up of 16 amino acids. Trimming took off 2 bases at V and 0 bases at J, with 11 bases between the two ends. Germline-derived CDR1 and CDR2 are SGHRS and YFSETQ. The CDR3 here is CASSFVQTANTGELFF. The CDR3 nucleotides are TGCGCCAGCAGCTTCGTTCAGACCGCGAACACCGGGGAGCTGTTTTTT.

This clonotype was detected only a few times. The gene calls are TRBV6-5 and TRBJ2-1, with D possibly being TRBD2 (7 bases). Trimming removed 7 bases at V and 9 bases at J, with 16 bases between. The CDR3 length is 13 residues. Per the germline V gene, CDR1 is MNHEY and CDR2 is SVGAGI. CDR3 residues: CASNSVRGGEQFF. CDR3 in DNA: TGTGCCAGCAATTCCGTGAGGGGGGGTGAGCAGTTCTTC.

This clonotype was seen more than once but under ten times. The chain uses TRBV28 and TRBJ1-6, with TRBD1 matching 10 bases. The V and J ends lost 6 bases and 0 bases, in that order; junction bases with no gene match: 17. Germline lookup yields CDR1 MDHEN and CDR2 SYDVKM. This CDR3 has 21 amino acids. The CDR3 is CASRAGTGASGASSYNSPLHF. In nucleotides, the CDR3 is TGTGCCAGCAGGGCCGGGACAGGGGCCTCGGGGGCAAGCTCCTATAATTCACCCCTCCACTTT.

The chain links TRBV6-5 to TRBJ2-4; the D gene is possibly TRBD1 (6 bases). Germline CDR1 MNHEY, CDR2 SVGAGI. This CDR3 has 14 amino acids. The V gene lost 6 bases and the J gene lost 9 bases, with 18 bases spanning the gap. CDR3 region: CASSYGTGSGIQYF. CDR3 DNA sequence: TGTGCCAGCAGCTATGGTACAGGGTCAGGCATTCAGTACTTC.

Only a few counts were recorded for this clonotype. V is TRBV2 and J is TRBJ2-5; D not resolved. This CDR3 is 13 amino acids long. V gave up 6 bases and J gave up 0 bases, with 8 bases separating them. Germline V gene data show CDR1 as SNHLY and CDR2 as FYNNEI. The CDR3 bases are TGTGCCAGCAGGAAAGCCGACCAAGAGACCCAGTACTTC. Protein sequence: CASRKADQETQYF. Looking up the rest from reference TRBV2 and TRBJ2-5 gives the full variable domain: EPEVTQTPSHQVTQMGQEVILRCVPISNHLYFYWYRQILGQKVEFLVSFYNNEISEKSEIFDDQFSVERPDGSNFTLKIRSTKLEDSAMYFCASRKADQETQYFGPGTRLLVL.

This clonotype appeared many times. The gene calls are TRBV6-6 and TRBJ1-2; 7 nucleotides align to TRBD1. J gave up 8 bases and V 8 bases, and 11 bases lay outside the gene matches. CDR1 MNHNY and CDR2 SVGAGI come from the germline V gene (reference sequence). The CDR3 is 13 amino acids. The CDR3 spells CASRTGTAWGYTF. In DNA, the CDR3 is TGTGCCAGCCGGACCGGGACAGCCTGGGGCTACACCTTC.

This chain joins TRBV29-1 and TRBJ1-1, with D possibly matching TRBD1 (5 bases). The CDR3 consists of 13 residues. Trimming took off 4 bases at V and 4 bases at J, with 13 bases between the two ends. Germline CDR1 and CDR2: SQVTM and ANQGSEA. CDR3 loop: CSVVQGTGTEAFF. The DNA of the CDR3 is TGCAGCGTTGTCCAGGGTACGGGCACTGAAGCTTTCTTT.

This clonotype was seen more than once but under ten times. The chain uses TRBV10-3 and TRBJ2-7, with 12 bases lining up with TRBD2. V lost 8 bases and J lost 2; bases outside the gene matches: 4. CDR3 length equals 14 residues. CDR1 and CDR2 (germline): ENHRY, SYGVKD. The CDR3 region has the DNA TGTGCCATCCAGAGACTAGCGGGAGCCTACGAGCAGTACTTC. Translating it yields CAIQRLAGAYEQYF.

The chain couples TRBV29-1 to TRBJ2-1; TRBD2 agrees at 7 bases. The germline CDR1 and CDR2 sequences are SQVTM and ANQGSEA. The CDR3 sequence is 12 residues long. J was trimmed by 7 bases and V by 6 bases; bases with no gene match: 6. For the CDR3, the DNA is TGCAGCGTGTCGGGAGGCGGTAATGAGCAGTTCTTC. Translating it yields CSVSGGGNEQFF.

This clonotype was detected only a few times. V gene TRBV28 combines with J gene TRBJ1-5; unclear D gene. Trimming removed 7 bases from V and 0 bases from J, with 10 bases in between. The CDR3 loop spans 14 amino acids. Germline V lookup: CDR1 MDHEN, CDR2 SYDVKM. CDR3 sequence (DNA): TGTGCCAGCATAGCACAGATTAGCAATCAGCCCCAGCATTTT. Translation gives CASIAQISNQPQHF.

The chain combines TRBV7-9 with TRBJ2-1, with a tentative D call TRBD2 (6 bases). This CDR3 has 15 residues. Trimming shortened V by 1 base and J by 5 bases, and 12 bases separated the two germline ends. CDR1 is SEHNR and CDR2 is FQNEAQ in the germline V gene (reference sequence). CDR3 coding DNA: TGTGCCAGCAGCTTAGAGGGCGGGAACAACAATGAGCAGTTCTTC. Translation gives CASSLEGGNNNEQFF.

In DNA, the CDR3 is TGCGCCAGCAGTTTGACAGTTGAGACCGGGGAGCTGTTTTTT. It is translated as CASSLTVETGELFF. The chain uses TRBV10-1 and TRBJ2-2, with D perhaps matching TRBD1 (5 bases). V gave up 5 bases and J gave up 5 bases, with 12 bases separating them. The germline V gene encodes CDR1 WNHNN and CDR2 SYGVQD (reference sequence). The CDR3 is made up of 14 amino acids.

There are a few counts of this clonotype. The genes are TRBV6-1 and TRBJ2-5, with D unresolved. Trimming pared 5 bases from V and 2 bases from J, leaving 9 bases between. The CDR3 length is 13 residues. Germline V gene data show CDR1 as MNHNS and CDR2 as SASEGT. CDR3 amino acids: CASSPMRQETQYF. DNA of the CDR3: TGTGCCAGCAGTCCAATGAGGCAAGAGACCCAGTACTTC.

This clonotype was counted a few times. The rearrangement joins TRBV28 to TRBJ2-7, with 8 nucleotides matching TRBD1. Germline V gene sequence: CDR1 MDHEN, CDR2 SYDVKM. This CDR3 has 15 amino acids. Losses at the gene ends were 5 bases for V and 5 bases for J; bases not matched to a gene: 11. DNA of the CDR3: TGTGCCAGCAGTCAAGGACAGGGCATCATCGACGAGCAGTACTTC. This gives the protein CASSQGQGIIDEQYF.

This clonotype showed up many times. V usage is TRBV20-1 and J usage is TRBJ2-3; no definite D call. CDR1 and CDR2 from the germline V gene are DFQATT and SNEGSKA (reference sequence). Trimming pared 5 bases from V and 0 bases from J, leaving 21 bases between. The CDR3 is 17 amino acids. The CDR3 spells CSAPPPDWLRSTDTQYF. The DNA for the CDR3 is TGCAGTGCTCCTCCGCCAGACTGGCTGCGCAGCACAGATACGCAGTATTTT.

The CDR3 sequence is CASSVVWTKNTGELFF. The DNA of the CDR3 is TGTGCCAGCAGCGTAGTCTGGACGAAAAACACCGGGGAGCTGTTTTTT. V gene TRBV9 combines with J gene TRBJ2-2; D remains unclear. The CDR3 length is 16 residues. Germline-derived CDR1 and CDR2 are SGDLS and YYNGEE. V was pared by 0 bases and J by 2 bases, with 11 bases between.

This clonotype has a count of ten or more. Here the CDR3 DNA reads TGCGCCAGCAGCCCGGACAGCCCCACAGATACGCAGTATTTT. Protein sequence: CASSPDSPTDTQYF. The chain links TRBV5-1 to TRBJ2-3, with D possibly being TRBD1 (6 bases). The CDR3 extends over 14 amino acids. Trimming removed 4 bases at V and 2 bases at J, with 11 bases between. CDR1 and CDR2 from the germline V gene are SGHRS and YFSETQ.

The chain recombines TRBV10-2 with TRBJ2-1, with TRBD2 matching 9 bases. Trimming at V came to 6 bases and at J to 10 bases, leaving 7 bases not matched to a gene. Germline-derived CDR1 and CDR2 are WSHSY and SAAADI. This CDR3 is built from 13 residues. For the CDR3, the DNA is TGCGCCAGCAGGGCTAGCGGGGAATACGAGCAGTTCTTC. Its translation is CASRASGEYEQFF.

This clonotype has ten or more counts. The chain joins TRBV6-1 to TRBJ1-5; the D gene is possibly TRBD1 (6 bases). This CDR3 contains 14 residues. The germline V gene encodes CDR1 MNHNS and CDR2 SASEGT. Between the trimmed V and J ends, which lost 7 bases and 5 bases, there was a span of 15 bases. The CDR3: CASTHAQGYQPQHF. The CDR3 DNA follows: TGTGCCAGCACCCACGCACAGGGTTATCAGCCCCAGCATTTT.